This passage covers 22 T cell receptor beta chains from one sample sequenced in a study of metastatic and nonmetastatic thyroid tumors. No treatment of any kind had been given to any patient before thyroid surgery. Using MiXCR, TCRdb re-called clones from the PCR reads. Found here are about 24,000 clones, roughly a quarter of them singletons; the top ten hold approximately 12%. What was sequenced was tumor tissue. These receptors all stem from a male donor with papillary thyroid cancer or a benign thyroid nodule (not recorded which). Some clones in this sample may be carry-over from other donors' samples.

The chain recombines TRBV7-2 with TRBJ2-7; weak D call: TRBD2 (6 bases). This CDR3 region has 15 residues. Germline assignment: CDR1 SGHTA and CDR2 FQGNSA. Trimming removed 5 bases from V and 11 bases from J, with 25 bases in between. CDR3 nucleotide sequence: TGTGCCAGCAGCCAGGACGGAGGAGGCGCGGGAAGGAAGTACGTC. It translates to CASSQDGGGAGRKYV.

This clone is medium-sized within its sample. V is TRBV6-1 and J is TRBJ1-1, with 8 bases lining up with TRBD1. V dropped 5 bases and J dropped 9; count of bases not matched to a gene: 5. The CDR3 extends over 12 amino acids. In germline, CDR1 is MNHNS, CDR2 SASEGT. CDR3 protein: CASSRGQEKAFF. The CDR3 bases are TGTGCCAGCAGTCGGGGACAGGAAAAAGCTTTCTTT.

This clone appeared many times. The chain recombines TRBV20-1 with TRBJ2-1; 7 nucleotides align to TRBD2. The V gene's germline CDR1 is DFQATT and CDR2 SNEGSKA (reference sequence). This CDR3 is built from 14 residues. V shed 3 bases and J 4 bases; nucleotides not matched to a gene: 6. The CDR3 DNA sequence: TGCAGTGCTAGGAGGCTAGCGGTATACAATGAGCAGTTCTTC. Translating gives CSARRLAVYNEQFF.

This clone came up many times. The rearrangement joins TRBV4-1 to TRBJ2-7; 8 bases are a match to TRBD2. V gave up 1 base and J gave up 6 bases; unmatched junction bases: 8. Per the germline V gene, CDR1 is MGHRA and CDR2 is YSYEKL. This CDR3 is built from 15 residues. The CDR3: CASSQAPGGRVEQYF. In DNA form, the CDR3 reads TGCGCCAGCAGCCAAGCACCGGGGGGGAGGGTCGAGCAGTACTTC.

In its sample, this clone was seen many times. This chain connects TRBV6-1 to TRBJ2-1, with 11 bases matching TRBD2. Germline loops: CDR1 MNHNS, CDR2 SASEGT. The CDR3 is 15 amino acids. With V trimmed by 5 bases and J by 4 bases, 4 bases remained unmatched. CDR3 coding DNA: TGTGCCAGCAGTTCCCTAGCGGGAGGTTACAATGAGCAGTTCTTC. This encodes CASSSLAGGYNEQFF.

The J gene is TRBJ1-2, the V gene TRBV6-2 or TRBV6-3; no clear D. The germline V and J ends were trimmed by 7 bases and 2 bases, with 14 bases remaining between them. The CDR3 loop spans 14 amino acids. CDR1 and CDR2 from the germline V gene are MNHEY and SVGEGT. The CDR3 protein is CASTPSMGNYGYTF. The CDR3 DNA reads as TGTGCCAGCACCCCGTCCATGGGAAACTATGGCTACACCTTC.

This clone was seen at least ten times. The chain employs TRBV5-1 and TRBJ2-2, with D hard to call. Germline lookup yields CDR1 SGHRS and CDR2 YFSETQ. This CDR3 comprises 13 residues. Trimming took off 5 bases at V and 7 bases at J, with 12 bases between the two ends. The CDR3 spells CASRTLNDGELFF. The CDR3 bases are TGCGCCAGCAGGACGTTAAATGACGGGGAGCTGTTTTTT.

Written as DNA, the CDR3 is TGTGCCAGCAGCTTAGTAATCCAATACGAGCAGTACTTC. The encoded protein is CASSLVIQYEQYF. V gene TRBV7-2 combines with J gene TRBJ2-1; D remains ambiguous. The J call may be wrong; the DNA end is better matched by TRBJ2-7. Germline V gene sequence: CDR1 SGHTA, CDR2 FQGNSA. CDR3 length: 13 residues.

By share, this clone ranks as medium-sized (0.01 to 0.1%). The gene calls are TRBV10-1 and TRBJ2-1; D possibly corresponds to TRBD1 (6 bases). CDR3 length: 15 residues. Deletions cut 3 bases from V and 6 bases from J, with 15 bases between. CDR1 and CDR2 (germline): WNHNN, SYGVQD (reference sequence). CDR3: CASSEGGEVGNEQFF. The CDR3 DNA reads TGCGCCAGCAGTGAAGGGGGAGAGGTGGGCAATGAGCAGTTCTTC.

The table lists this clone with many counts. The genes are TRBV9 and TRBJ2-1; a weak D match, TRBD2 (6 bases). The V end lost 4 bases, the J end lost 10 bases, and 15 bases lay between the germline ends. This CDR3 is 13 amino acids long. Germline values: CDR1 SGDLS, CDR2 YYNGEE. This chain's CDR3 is CASSSSGVWEQFF. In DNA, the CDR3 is TGTGCCAGCAGCTCATCGGGGGTATGGGAGCAGTTCTTC.

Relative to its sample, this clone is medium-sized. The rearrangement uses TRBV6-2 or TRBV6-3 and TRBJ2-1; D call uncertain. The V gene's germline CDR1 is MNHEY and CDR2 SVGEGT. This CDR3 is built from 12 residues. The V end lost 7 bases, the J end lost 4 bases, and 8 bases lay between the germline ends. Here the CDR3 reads CASKDRYNEQFF. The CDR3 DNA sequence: TGTGCCAGCAAAGACCGGTACAATGAGCAGTTCTTC.

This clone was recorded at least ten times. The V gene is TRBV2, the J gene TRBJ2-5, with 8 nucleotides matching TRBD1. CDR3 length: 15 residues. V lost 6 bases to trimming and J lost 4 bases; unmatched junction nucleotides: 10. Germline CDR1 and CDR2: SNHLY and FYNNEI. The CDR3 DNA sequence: TGTGCCAGCAGAATACGGCAGGGGGCCAGAGAGACCCAGTACTTC. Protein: CASRIRQGARETQYF.

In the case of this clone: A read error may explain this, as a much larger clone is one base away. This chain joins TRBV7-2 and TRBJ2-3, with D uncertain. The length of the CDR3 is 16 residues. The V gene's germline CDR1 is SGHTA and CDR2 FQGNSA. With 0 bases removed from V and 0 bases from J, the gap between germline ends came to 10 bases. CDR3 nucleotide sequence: TGTGCCAGCAGCTTAGCGGGCGTGCCTAGCACAGATACGCAGTATTTT. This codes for CASSLAGVPSTDTQYF.

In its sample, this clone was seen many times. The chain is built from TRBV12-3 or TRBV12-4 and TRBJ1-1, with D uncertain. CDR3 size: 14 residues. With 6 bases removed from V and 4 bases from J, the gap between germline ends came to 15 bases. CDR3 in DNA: TGTGCCAGCAGCGCTCTGAGTATTACCACTGAAGCTTTCTTT. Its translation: CASSALSITTEAFF.

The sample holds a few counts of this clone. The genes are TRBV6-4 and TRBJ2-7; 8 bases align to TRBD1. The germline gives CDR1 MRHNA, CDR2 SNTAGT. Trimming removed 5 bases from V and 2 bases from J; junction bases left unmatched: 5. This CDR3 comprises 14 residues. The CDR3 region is CASSYRGDAYEQYF. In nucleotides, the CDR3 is TGTGCCAGCAGTTACAGGGGGGATGCCTACGAGCAGTACTTC.

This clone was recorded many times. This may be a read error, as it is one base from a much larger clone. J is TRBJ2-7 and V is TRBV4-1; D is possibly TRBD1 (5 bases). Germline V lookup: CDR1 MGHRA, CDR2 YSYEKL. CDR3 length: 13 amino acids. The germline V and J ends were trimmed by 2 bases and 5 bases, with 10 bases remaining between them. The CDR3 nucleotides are TGCGCCAGCAGCCAAAGGGGCAGACACGAGCAGTACTTC. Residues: CASSQRGRHEQYF.

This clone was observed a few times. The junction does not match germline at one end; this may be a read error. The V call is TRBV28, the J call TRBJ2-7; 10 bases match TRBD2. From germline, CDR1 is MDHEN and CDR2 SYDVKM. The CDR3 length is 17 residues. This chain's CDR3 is CASSSLRTSGVSYDQYF. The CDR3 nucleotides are TGTGCCAGCAGTTCCCTCCGGACTAGCGGTGTCTCCTACGATCAGTACTTC.

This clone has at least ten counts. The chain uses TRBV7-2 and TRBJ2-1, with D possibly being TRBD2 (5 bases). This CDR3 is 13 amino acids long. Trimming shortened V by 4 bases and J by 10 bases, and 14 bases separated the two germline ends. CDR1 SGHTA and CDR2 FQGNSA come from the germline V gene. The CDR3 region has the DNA TGTGCCAGCAGCTCATACCTAGCTGACGAGCAGTTCTTC. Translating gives CASSSYLADEQFF.

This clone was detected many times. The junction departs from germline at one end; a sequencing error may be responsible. CDR3 loop: CASSFNRDYEQYF. In DNA form, the CDR3 reads TGTGCTAGCAGCTTCAACCGGGACTACGAGCAGTACTTC. The genes are TRBV7-7 and TRBJ2-7; D possibly corresponds to TRBD2 (5 bases). Germline V CDR1 and CDR2: SSHAT, FNYEAQ (reference sequence). The CDR3 has 13 residues.

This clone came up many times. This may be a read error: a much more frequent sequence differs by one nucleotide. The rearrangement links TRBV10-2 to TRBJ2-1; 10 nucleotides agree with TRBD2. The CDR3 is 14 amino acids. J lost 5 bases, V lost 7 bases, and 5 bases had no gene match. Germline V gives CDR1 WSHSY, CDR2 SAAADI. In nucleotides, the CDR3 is TGCGCCAGCACCGGGCTAGCGGGGGACAATGAGCAGTTCTTC. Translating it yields CASTGLAGDNEQFF.

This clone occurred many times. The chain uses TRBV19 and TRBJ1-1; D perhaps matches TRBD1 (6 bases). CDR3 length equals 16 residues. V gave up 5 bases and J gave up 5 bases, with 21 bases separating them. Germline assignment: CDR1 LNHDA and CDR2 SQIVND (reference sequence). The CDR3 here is CASSPMRGESRTEAFF. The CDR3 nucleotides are TGTGCCAGTAGTCCAATGAGGGGGGAAAGTCGGACTGAAGCTTTCTTT.

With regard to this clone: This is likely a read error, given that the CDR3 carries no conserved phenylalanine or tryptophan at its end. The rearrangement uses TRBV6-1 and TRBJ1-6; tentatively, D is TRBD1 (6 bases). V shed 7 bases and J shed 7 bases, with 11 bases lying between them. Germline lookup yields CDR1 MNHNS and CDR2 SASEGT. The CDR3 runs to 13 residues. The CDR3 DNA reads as TGTGCCAGCATCAGGGGTGTAAATTCACCCCTCCACTTG. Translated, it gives CASIRGVNSPLHL.